This T cell receptor (beta chain) was captured in a study of T cells in Graves' hyperthyroidism and ophthalmopathy. Researchers took RNA transcripts and amplified the TCR beta CDR3 regions from them. Initially, a first-round RT-PCR of the TCR CDR3 employed the HTBI primer set. TCRdb re-called the multiplex PCR reads through MiXCR, storing one row per CDR3 protein. The sample lists around 520,000 distinct CDR3 sequences, approximately 25% seen once, with about 11% in the top ten. V lost 0 bases and J 0 bases, leaving 9 bases between the germline ends. Germline CDR1 PRHDT, CDR2 FYEKMQ (reference sequence). The CDR3 is 15 residues long.

The sample comprised blood. The chain joins TRBV13 to TRBJ2-7; D is uncertain. The clonotype comes from a woman aged 25 to 39 with Graves' ophthalmopathy. CDR3 in amino acids: CASSLGRGNSYEQYF. CDR3 coding DNA: TGTGCCAGCAGCTTAGGCCGTGGGAACTCCTACGAGCAGTACTTC. The full variable domain, with the rest looked up from reference TRBV13 and TRBJ2-7, is AAGVIQSPRHLIKEKRETATLKCYPIPRHDTVYWYQQGPGQDPQFLISFYEKMQSDKGSIPDRFSAQQFSDYHSELNMSSLELGDSALYFCASSLGRGNSYEQYFGPGTRLTVT.